The T cell receptor beta chain described here comes from a study of shared clonotypes between healthy human individuals. The CDR3 totals 15 residues. Germline V gene sequence: CDR1 SGHDN, CDR2 FVKESK. Trimming took 0 bases from V and 4 from J, leaving 11 bases between them. Study conclusions and caveats: Generation probabilities were higher for clonotypes shared across all four sorted-subset donors than for unshared ones.

As for this clone: Its antigen is as yet unknown.

Samples underwent the assay at deep level. The repertoire was sequenced with immunoSEQ multiplex PCR; TCRdb's copy has only in-frame clones and lacks some. The sample comprises roughly 640,000 clones, approximately 97% of which are singletons, and about 0.06% rests with the top ten. This TCR came from a woman in her 30s in good health. This chain uses TRBV14 with TRBJ2-3; tentatively, D is TRBD1 or TRBD2 (5 bases each). Sequenced: naive CD4+ T cells sorted from blood. Subset: CD45RA+ positively selected. The CDR3 is CASSQDWGFSDTQYF. The CDR3 DNA reads as TGTGCCAGCAGCCAAGATTGGGGGTTTTCAGATACGCAGTATTTT.